The rows below give T cell receptor beta chains drawn from one sample of a study of read filtering for tumor transcriptome and immune sequencing. TCRdb reprocessed the reads with MiXCR, giving one entry per CDR3 protein. The table lists fewer than 45,000 distinct CDR3 sequences, 13% of them singletons. The sample comprised a population of CD138-negative cells sorted from bone marrow. The source of these receptors is a donor older than 35 with multiple myeloma. Each CDR3 is given with its conserved first and last residue. A D gene is named only where the DNA matches it firmly. Rows give clone size only sometimes, using once, few, many, or a class for an expanded clone.

j_call v_call d_call clone_size cdr3_length cdr3_aa cdr3_nt
TRBJ2-1 TRBV29-1 TRBD1 many 14 CSVEQDRGLVEQFF TGCAGCGTTGAACAGGACAGGGGGCTCGTTGAGCAGTTCTTC
TRBJ1-5 TRBV5-1 . many 15 CASSLVGASNQPQHF TGCGCCAGCAGCTTGGTGGGGGCTAGCAATCAGCCCCAGCATTTT
TRBJ2-1 TRBV5-5 TRBD1 many 15 CASSLAGQNYNEQFF TGTGCCAGCAGCTTGGCGGGACAGAACTACAATGAGCAGTTCTTC
TRBJ1-3 TRBV6-5 . many 15 CASSNLPGSGNTIYF TGTGCCAGCAGTAATCTACCAGGCTCTGGAAACACCATATATTTT
TRBJ2-1 TRBV29-1 TRBD2 many 17 CSVEDGSLAASYNEQFF TGCAGCGTTGAAGATGGGTCCCTAGCGGCCTCCTACAATGAGCAGTTCTTC
TRBJ2-1 TRBV11-3 . many 16 CASSLDQASDLNEQFF TGTGCCAGCAGCTTAGATCAAGCTAGCGACCTCAATGAGCAGTTCTTC
TRBJ2-5 TRBV12-3/TRBV12-4 TRBD2 few 16 CASSLQTSRVPETQYF TGTGCCAGCAGCCTTCAGACTAGCAGAGTACCTGAGACCCAGTACTTC
TRBJ2-3 TRBV12-3/TRBV12-4 . . 13 CASRMEGPDTQYF TGTGCCAGCAGGATGGAGGGCCCGGATACGCAGTATTTT
TRBJ2-7 TRBV28 TRBD1 many 15 CASSLPGTGGAEQYF TGTGCCAGCAGTCTACCCGGGACAGGGGGCGCCGAGCAGTACTTC
TRBJ1-1 TRBV18 . many 15 CASSPRMQGNTEAFF TGTGCCAGCTCACCAAGGATGCAGGGTAATACTGAAGCTTTCTTT
TRBJ2-1 TRBV5-6 . many 11 CAGSAINEQFF TGTGCCGGCAGCGCGATCAATGAGCAGTTCTTC
TRBJ2-1 TRBV7-2 . many 14 CASSPQGYGNEQFF TGTGCCAGCAGCCCCCAGGGGTACGGTAATGAGCAGTTCTTC
TRBJ1-2 TRBV9 . . 12 CASTREQGPPVF TGTGCCAGCACCAGGGAGCAGGGCCCCCCCGTATTC
TRBJ1-2 TRBV20-1 . few 12 CSASGQLYGYTF TGCAGTGCTTCCGGACAGCTCTATGGCTACACCTTC
TRBJ2-5 TRBV5-1 TRBD1 many 15 CASSWDRGRGETQYF TGCGCCAGCAGCTGGGACAGGGGGCGCGGAGAGACCCAGTACTTC
TRBJ2-3 TRBV7-2 TRBD2 many 16 CASSLVAGLAADTQYF TGTGCCAGCAGCTTAGTCGCCGGGCTAGCGGCAGATACGCAGTATTTT
TRBJ2-1 TRBV12-5 . many 13 CASGFSLGDEQFF TGTGCTAGTGGTTTTTCTCTTGGAGACGAGCAGTTCTTC
TRBJ1-5 TRBV11-2 TRBD1 many 14 CASSLGQGDQPQHF TGTGCCAGCAGCTTAGGACAGGGAGATCAGCCCCAGCATTTT
TRBJ2-3 TRBV20-1 TRBD2 many 21 CSARDPRIASGRAEVADTQYF TGCAGTGCTAGAGATCCCAGAATAGCTAGCGGGAGGGCCGAAGTAGCAGATACGCAGTATTTT
TRBJ2-7 TRBV5-1 TRBD1 many 13 CASSWTGNNEQYF TGCGCCAGCAGTTGGACAGGTAATAACGAGCAGTACTTC
TRBJ1-5 TRBV4-1 . many 12 CASSTGNQPQHF TGCGCCAGCAGCACGGGGAATCAGCCCCAGCATTTT
TRBJ2-3 TRBV27 . many 12 CASSLLGDTQYF TGTGCCAGCAGCCTCCTTGGGGATACGCAGTATTTT
TRBJ1-1 TRBV12-3/TRBV12-4 . many 11 CASSFLFEAFF TGTGCCAGCAGTTTCCTCTTTGAAGCTTTCTTT
TRBJ2-1 TRBV29-1 TRBD1 . 17 CSVEDPFSTGADNEQFF TGCAGCGTTGAAGATCCTTTTTCGACAGGGGCGGACAATGAGCAGTTCTTC
TRBJ2-7 TRBV20-1 . many 15 CSARDPQTDGYEQYF TGCAGTGCTAGAGATCCACAGACCGACGGGTACGAGCAGTACTTC
TRBJ1-1 TRBV28 . many 15 CASSSSPAQHGEAFF TGTGCCAGCAGTTCATCCCCCGCCCAACATGGTGAAGCTTTCTTT
TRBJ1-1 TRBV7-9 TRBD1 few 15 CASSFNTGGNTEAFF TGTGCCAGCAGCTTTAATACAGGGGGGAACACTGAAGCTTTCTTT
TRBJ2-1 TRBV4-1 . . 16 CASSTRRGNPYNEQFF TGCGCCAGCAGCACCCGGCGCGGGAACCCCTACAATGAGCAGTTCTTC
TRBJ2-5 TRBV3-2 . many 11 CASSIQETQYF TGTGCCAGCAGCATACAAGAGACCCAGTACTTC
TRBJ1-4 TRBV5-1 TRBD1 many 17 CASSLEGQGILSAKLFF TGCGCCAGCAGCTTGGAGGGACAGGGAATTTTATCCGCAAAACTGTTTTTT